The 14 T cell receptor beta chains in this list originate from one sample, sequenced in a study of breast tumors, draining lymph nodes, adjacent tissues (dated by TCRdb to the mid-2010s). Library preparation used multiplex PCR. Reads for this sample came from an Illumina HiSeq 2000. Using fastp trimming at Q25 and MiXCR clonotype assembly, TCRdb reanalyzed the public sequencing data and kept in-frame beta chains. One record per CDR3 amino acid sequence lists the most common genes and DNA. For this sample the table gives over 130,000 distinct CDR3 sequences, of which 32% were detected only once. Jointly, the top ten make up around 2.3% of the sample. Lymph node samples came from the axillary draining lymph nodes of breast cancer patients. The sequenced sample consisted of axillary lymph node tissue. Source of these receptors: a female donor with breast cancer. Some clones in this sample may be carry-over from other donors' samples.

The genes are TRBV4-2 and TRBJ2-2; 7 bases are a match to TRBD2. The germline CDR1 and CDR2 sequences are LGHNA and YNFKEQ. Trimming cost V 4 bases and J 7 bases; bases outside gene matches: 6. The CDR3 loop spans 14 amino acids. The DNA for the CDR3 is TGTGCCAGCAGCCCGGCCCGGGGGGACGGGGAGCTGTTTTTT. As protein: CASSPARGDGELFF.

This clonotype was detected ten times or more. This chain connects TRBV11-2 to TRBJ2-5, with D hard to call. The CDR3 is 16 amino acids. CDR1 is SGHAT, CDR2 FQNNGV, per germline. V was shortened by 1 base and J by 2 bases, with 14 bases between the two germline ends. In DNA form, the CDR3 reads TGTGCCAGCAGCTTAGGGGGATCGGGCCGACAAGAGACCCAGTACTTC. Protein sequence: CASSLGGSGRQETQYF.

This clonotype appeared a few times. V gene TRBV30 combines with J gene TRBJ1-1; D is uncertain. Germline V gives CDR1 GTSNPN, CDR2 SVGIG (reference sequence). Trimming stripped 0 bases from V and 4 bases from J, with 9 bases between. This CDR3 is built from 13 residues. The CDR3 region has the DNA TGTGCCTGGAGTGTGTCTGTGTCCACTGAAGCTTTCTTT. It translates to CAWSVSVSTEAFF.

This clonotype was seen ten or more times. The rearrangement links TRBV5-8 to TRBJ2-3, with 12 bases aligning to TRBD2. Germline CDR1 reads SGHTS; CDR2 reads YDEGEE. This CDR3 contains 15 residues. V dropped 4 bases and J dropped 3; count of bases not matched to a gene: 3. Written as DNA, the CDR3 is TGTGCCAGCAGCCGGGGACTAGCGGGTACAGATACGCAGTATTTT. It translates to CASSRGLAGTDTQYF.

As for this clonotype: Lacking the conserved final phenylalanine or tryptophan, this CDR3 likely reflects a read error. The chain carries TRBV12-3 or TRBV12-4 and TRBJ2-7; 8 positions agree with TRBD1. Trimming removed 5 bases from V and 6 bases from J; junction bases left unmatched: 9. There are 14 residues in the CDR3. CDR3 residues: CASSGQGARGEQYA. CDR3 nucleotide sequence: TGTGCCAGCAGTGGTCAGGGGGCGAGGGGCGAGCAGTACGCC.

This clonotype was seen ten or more times. This chain joins TRBV6-1 and TRBJ1-2; D unclear. V dropped 0 bases and J dropped 4 bases, with 9 bases sitting between them. The CDR3 totals 14 residues. Germline CDR1 reads MNHNS; CDR2 reads SASEGT. The CDR3 reads CASSEATPPYGYTF. The CDR3 DNA follows: TGTGCCAGCAGTGAAGCAACCCCGCCCTATGGCTACACCTTC.

This chain uses TRBV6-2 or TRBV6-3 with TRBJ2-4, with D possibly being TRBD2 (6 bases). V lost 0 bases, J lost 6 bases, and 9 bases lay in between. The CDR3 totals 14 residues. Per the germline V gene, CDR1 is MNHEY and CDR2 is SVGEGT. The CDR3 reads CASSYSAGPNIQYF. In nucleotides, the CDR3 is TGTGCCAGCAGTTACTCGGCGGGGCCAAACATTCAGTACTTC.

Turning to this clonotype: A read error is likely, as this CDR3 ends without the conserved phenylalanine or tryptophan. The DNA is left out, because the CDR3 cannot be placed on it with certainty; the CDR3 is given as TCRdb lists it. The chain has TRBV14 and TRBJ2-4. Per germline, CDR1 SGHDN and CDR2 FVKESK. The CDR3 is 15 amino acids long, termini counted. CDR3 protein: CASSHRSTSQKHSVL.

This clonotype was counted many times. The chain combines TRBV5-1 with TRBJ2-1; a weak D match, TRBD1 (8 bases). The V gene lost 4 bases and the J gene lost 8 bases, with 19 bases spanning the gap. This CDR3 is 15 amino acids long. The germline V gene has CDR1 SGHRS and CDR2 YFSETQ. CDR3 nucleotides: TGCGCCAGCAGCAGCGACAGGGGAGGGGTCGATGAGCAGTTCTTC. Translation gives CASSSDRGGVDEQFF. Looking up the rest from reference TRBV5-1 and TRBJ2-1 gives the full variable domain: KAGVTQTPRYLIKTRGQQVTLSCSPISGHRSVSWYQQTPGQGLQFLFEYFSETQRNKGNFPGRFSGRQFSNSRSEMNVSTLELGDSALYLCASSSDRGGVDEQFFGPGTRLTVL.

This clonotype was observed many times. V usage is TRBV12-5 and J usage is TRBJ2-3; 8 bases are shared with TRBD2. V lost 6 bases and J lost 0; bases outside the gene matches: 2. The length of the CDR3 is 14 residues. Germline V CDR1 and CDR2: LGHNT, FRNRAP. CDR3 loop: CASGLAVSTDTQYF. In DNA form, the CDR3 reads TGTGCTAGTGGACTAGCGGTAAGCACAGATACGCAGTATTTT.

The sample holds many counts of this clonotype. Its ends do not fully match the called genes, so a read error is possible. The rearrangement links TRBV6-2 or TRBV6-3 to TRBJ1-2, with TRBD1 identical over 7 bases. Germline-derived CDR1 and CDR2 are MNHEY and SVGEGT. The CDR3 totals 11 residues. The CDR3: CASSYGTVLVF. The CDR3 coding sequence is TGTGCCAGCAGTTACGGGACAGTTCTGGTCTTC.

Many counts were recorded for this clonotype. The chain uses TRBV14 and TRBJ1-5; D ambiguous. Between the trimmed V and J ends, which lost 3 bases and 4 bases, there was a span of 10 bases. Germline CDR1 reads SGHDN; CDR2 reads FVKESK. CDR3 length equals 14 residues. This CDR3 reads CASSQRWINQPQHF. Here the CDR3 DNA reads TGTGCCAGCAGCCAGAGATGGATAAATCAGCCCCAGCATTTT.

This clonotype was seen ten or more times. The rearrangement uses TRBV19 and TRBJ1-2; D not certain. CDR1 LNHDA and CDR2 SQIVND come from the germline V gene (reference sequence). V lost 2 bases and J lost 3, with 10 bases in between. This CDR3 spans 14 amino acids. The CDR3 coding sequence is TGTGCCAGTAGTATATTTCGAGGAGACTATGGCTACACCTTC. Its translation: CASSIFRGDYGYTF.

A few counts support this clonotype. J is TRBJ2-5 and V is TRBV6-2 or TRBV6-3; 7 positions match TRBD1. Germline CDR1 and CDR2: MNHEY and SVGEGT. With V trimmed by 10 bases and J by 2 bases, 10 bases remained unmatched. This CDR3 spans 14 amino acids. The CDR3 sequence is CATRRRDRQETQYF. CDR3 DNA sequence: TGTGCCACACGACGAAGGGACAGACAAGAGACCCAGTACTTC.